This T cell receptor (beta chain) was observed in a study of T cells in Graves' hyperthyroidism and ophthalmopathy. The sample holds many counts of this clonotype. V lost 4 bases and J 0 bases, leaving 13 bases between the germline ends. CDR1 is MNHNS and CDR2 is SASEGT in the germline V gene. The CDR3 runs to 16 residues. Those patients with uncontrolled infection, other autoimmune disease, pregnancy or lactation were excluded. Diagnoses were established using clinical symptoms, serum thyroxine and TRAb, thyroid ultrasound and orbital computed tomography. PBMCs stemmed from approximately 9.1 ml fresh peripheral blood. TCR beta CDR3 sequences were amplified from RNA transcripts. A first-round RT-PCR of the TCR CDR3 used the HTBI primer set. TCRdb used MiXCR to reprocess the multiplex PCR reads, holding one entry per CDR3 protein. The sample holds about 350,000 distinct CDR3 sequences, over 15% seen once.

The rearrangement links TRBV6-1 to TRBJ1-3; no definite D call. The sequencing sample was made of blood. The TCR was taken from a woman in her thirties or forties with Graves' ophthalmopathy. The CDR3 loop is CASSGSKVISGNTIYF. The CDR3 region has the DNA TGTGCCAGCAGTGGTTCTAAGGTTATCTCTGGAAACACCATATATTTT.